These T cell receptor beta chains were read from a single sample in a study of cytomegalovirus exposure and HLA in healthy donors. Repertoires were generated with immunoSEQ multiplex PCR, while TCRdb's copy carries only in-frame clones and drops some. The table has some 150,000 clones, 85% to 95% seen once. Sequenced material: PBMCs. These receptors were collected from a man aged 18 to 29 in good health and CMV-seropositive. Both conserved end residues are part of each CDR3. The size field is filled for only some rows; it gives once, few, many or a size class.

size: once; J: TRBJ1-5; V: TRBV27; CDR3: CASSHTGLQPQHF
size: -; J: TRBJ2-7; V: TRBV29-1; CDR3: CSVGLSYEQYF
size: -; J: TRBJ2-5; V: TRBV6-1; CDR3: CASSKDRDQETQYF
size: -; J: TRBJ1-5; V: TRBV28; CDR3: CASSSQLGRGNQPQHF
size: -; J: TRBJ2-5; V: TRBV7-8; CDR3: CASSPTGTGVRETQYF
size: -; J: TRBJ1-2; V: TRBV2; CDR3: CASNRDSNYGYTF
size: -; J: TRBJ2-6; V: TRBV28; CDR3: CASSLLRETGANVLTF
size: -; J: TRBJ1-2; V: TRBV5-1; CDR3: CASSEQGIRGYTF
size: once; J: TRBJ1-2; V: TRBV12-5; CDR3: CASGIGQGLGYTF
size: once; J: TRBJ2-3; V: TRBV5-1; CDR3: CASSRGASGSEDTQYF
size: once; J: TRBJ2-2; V: TRBV9; CDR3: CASSVRDSKNTGELFF
size: -; J: TRBJ1-2; V: TRBV6-6; CDR3: CASSPESGNYGYTF
size: -; J: TRBJ2-2; V: TRBV5-4; CDR3: CASSSGTSNTGELFF
size: -; J: TRBJ2-7; V: TRBV2; CDR3: CASKFGVISYEQYF
size: once; J: TRBJ2-1; V: TRBV6-6; CDR3: CASSPGGPSNEQFF
size: -; J: TRBJ1-1; V: TRBV6-5; CDR3: CASSYGAGTNTEAFF
size: few; J: TRBJ1-1; V: TRBV5-4; CDR3: CASSSGQTEAFF
size: -; J: TRBJ2-7; V: TRBV6-5; CDR3: CASSYAGRYEQYF
size: -; J: TRBJ2-3; V: TRBV15; CDR3: CATSPRTSGAPTDTQYF
size: -; J: TRBJ2-1; V: TRBV9; CDR3: CASSARDYGINEQFF
size: -; J: TRBJ2-7; V: TRBV2; CDR3: CASSGETAYEQYF
size: -; J: TRBJ2-1; V: TRBV4-1; CDR3: CASSQGTSGSDEQFF
size: -; J: TRBJ2-1; V: TRBV4-1; CDR3: CASSQRTSGIYNEQFF
size: once; J: TRBJ2-5; V: TRBV19; CDR3: CASSNRGLVNTETQYF
size: -; J: TRBJ2-4; V: TRBV7-9; CDR3: CASSLSGQGVKNIQYF
size: -; J: TRBJ2-7; V: TRBV27; CDR3: CASSSTGVPYEQYF
size: -; J: TRBJ2-1; V: TRBV27; CDR3: CASSKGVEPFNEQFF
size: once; J: TRBJ1-2; V: TRBV5-1; CDR3: CASSIGGARGDYGYTF
size: -; J: TRBJ2-7; V: TRBV18; CDR3: CASSPLPGTSGSRGQYF
size: -; J: TRBJ2-3; V: TRBV28; CDR3: CASSRSLDTQYF
size: -; J: TRBJ1-4; V: TRBV30; CDR3: CAWGGGGGNEKLFF
size: -; J: TRBJ1-2; V: TRBV7-9; CDR3: CASSTDGLYGYTF
size: few; J: TRBJ2-7; V: TRBV2; CDR3: CASGTSGTEQYF
size: -; J: TRBJ1-2; V: TRBV19; CDR3: CASNGQGRFGYGYTF
size: -; J: TRBJ2-5; V: TRBV13; CDR3: CASSSRTSGHETQYF
size: -; J: TRBJ2-1; V: TRBV7-9; CDR3: CASSNLGREGSREQFF
size: -; J: TRBJ2-3; V: TRBV6-1; CDR3: CASALGVSDTQYF
size: -; J: TRBJ2-3; V: TRBV27; CDR3: CASSLSIAGVDTQYF
size: -; J: TRBJ2-1; V: TRBV10-3; CDR3: CAISSSGDNEQFF
size: -; J: TRBJ1-4; V: TRBV7-9; CDR3: CASSLVETPNEKLFF
size: -; J: TRBJ1-5; V: TRBV6-1; CDR3: CASRGTGGGNQPQHF